This entry lists 4 T cell receptor beta chains sequenced from one sample in a study of glioma-infiltrating T cells listed by TCRdb under 2016. The sample was run on an Illumina MiSeq. The iRepertoire nested amplicon-rescue multiplex PCR (arm-PCR) platform was used to amplify TCR alpha and beta CDR3 regions from RNA. The public reads were run again by TCRdb, first through fastp at Q25 and then through MiXCR, and only productive beta chains were kept. One record per CDR3 amino acid sequence lists the most common genes and DNA. The sample table lists 300,000 to 400,000 distinct CDR3 sequences, roughly two fifths of them with a count of one. The top ten constitute 12% of the sample. The sequenced sample was glioma tissue, nonneoplastic brain tissue, or PBMCs (not recorded which). These receptor sequences come from a human donor with low-grade glioma or glioblastoma, undergoing nonglioma brain surgery, or in good health (not recorded which).

This clonotype was picked up many times. This chain uses TRBV27 with TRBJ2-7; D ambiguous. The CDR3 has 13 amino acids. V dropped 3 bases and J dropped 3 bases, with 9 bases sitting between them. CDR1 and CDR2 (germline): MNHEY, SMNVEV (reference sequence). This CDR3 is CASSFYRNYEQYF. The CDR3, as DNA: TGTGCCAGCAGTTTTTACAGAAACTACGAGCAGTACTTC.

The genes are TRBV14 and TRBJ2-5; a possible D gene is TRBD1 (6 bases). CDR3 size: 14 residues. Looked up from germline, CDR1 is SGHDN and CDR2 is FVKESK. Trimming cost V 0 bases and J 5 bases, with 10 bases left between them. The CDR3 nucleotides read TGTGCCAGCAGCCAAGACAGGGGATATGAGACCCAGTACTTC. Translated: CASSQDRGYETQYF. Full variable domain (missing parts from reference TRBV14 and TRBJ2-5): EAGVTQFPSHSVIEKGQTVTLRCDPISGHDNLYWYRRVMGKEIKFLLHFVKESKQDESGMPNNRFLAERTGGTYSTLKVQPAELEDSGVYFCASSQDRGYETQYFGPGTRLLVL.

This clonotype was seen a handful of times. At one of its ends the junction is not consistent with the germline gene, which may arise from a read error. The rearrangement links TRBV4-2 to TRBJ1-2; no reliable D call. The CDR3 has 13 amino acids. Germline V lookup: CDR1 LGHNA, CDR2 YNFKEQ. Written as DNA, the CDR3 is TGTGCCAGCAGCCAATCCGTGTACACGTCGGGTAACTTC. Translation: CASSQSVYTSGNF.

This chain joins TRBV6-4 and TRBJ2-1; 7 bases match TRBD2. Germline CDR1 is MRHNA and CDR2 is SNTAGT. This CDR3 is 19 amino acids long. Germline trimming cut 4 bases from V and 2 bases from J; bases unmatched to any gene: 17. The CDR3 reads CASSGQGRMAGVTYNEQFF. In DNA, the CDR3 is TGTGCCAGCAGTGGTCAGGGTCGAATGGCGGGAGTGACCTACAATGAGCAGTTCTTC.